This T cell receptor (beta chain) was captured by sequencing in a study of shared clonotypes between healthy human individuals. Findings and caveats of the study: Sharing across four donors was highest in naive CD4 (around 5%) and lowest in memory CD8 (approximately 0.4%).

V was pared by 0 bases and J by 7 bases, with 7 bases of the junction left unmatched. The V gene's germline CDR1 is MGHRA and CDR2 YSYEKL. The CDR3 runs 16 residues. Repertoires were generated with immunoSEQ multiplex PCR, while TCRdb's copy carries only in-frame clones and drops some. The table lists some 980,000 clones, around 80% of them singletons, with roughly 1.5% in the top ten. Note on this clone: The antigen is not known.

Sequenced input: memory CD4+ T cells sorted from blood. Subset denoted: CD45RA-negative fraction. This clonotype was obtained from a man younger than 30 in good health. The V call is TRBV4-1, the J call TRBJ2-3, with 10 bases identical to TRBD2. CDR3 nucleotides: TGCGCCAGCAGCCAAGAACTTGAAGCGGGGGGGTATACGCAGTATTTT. It encodes CASSQELEAGGYTQYF.